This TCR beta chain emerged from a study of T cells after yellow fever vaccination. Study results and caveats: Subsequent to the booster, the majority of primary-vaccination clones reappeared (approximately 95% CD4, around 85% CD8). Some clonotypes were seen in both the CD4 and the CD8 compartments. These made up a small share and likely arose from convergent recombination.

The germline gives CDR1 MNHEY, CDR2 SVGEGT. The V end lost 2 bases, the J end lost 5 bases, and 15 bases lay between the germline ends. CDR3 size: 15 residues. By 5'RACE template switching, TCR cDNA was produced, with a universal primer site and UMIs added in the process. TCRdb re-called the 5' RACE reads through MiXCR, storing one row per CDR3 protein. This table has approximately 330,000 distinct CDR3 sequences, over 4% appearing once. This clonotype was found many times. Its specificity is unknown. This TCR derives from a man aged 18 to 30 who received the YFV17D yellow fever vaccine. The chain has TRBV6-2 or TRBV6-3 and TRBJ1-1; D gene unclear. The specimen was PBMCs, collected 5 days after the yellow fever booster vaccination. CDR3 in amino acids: CASSYPTARRTEAFF. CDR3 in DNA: TGTGCCAGCAGTTACCCGACCGCTCGGAGGACTGAAGCTTTCTTT.